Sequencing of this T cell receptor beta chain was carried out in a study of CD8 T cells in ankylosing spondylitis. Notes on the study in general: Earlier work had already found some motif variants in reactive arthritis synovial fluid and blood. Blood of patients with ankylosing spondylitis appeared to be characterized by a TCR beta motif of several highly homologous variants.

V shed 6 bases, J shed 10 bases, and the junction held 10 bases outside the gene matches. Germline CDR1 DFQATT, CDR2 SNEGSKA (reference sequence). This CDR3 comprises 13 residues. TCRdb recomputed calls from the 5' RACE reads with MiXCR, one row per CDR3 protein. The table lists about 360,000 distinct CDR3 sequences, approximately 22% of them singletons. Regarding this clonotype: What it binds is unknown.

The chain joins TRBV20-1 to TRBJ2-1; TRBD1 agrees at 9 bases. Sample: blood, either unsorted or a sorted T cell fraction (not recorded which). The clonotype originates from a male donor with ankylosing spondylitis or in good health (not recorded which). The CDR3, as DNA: TGCAGTGCCCCAGGGACAGGGTTTTACGAGCAGTTCTTC. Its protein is CSAPGTGFYEQFF.